The subject of this entry is one TCR beta chain. Its specificity is unknown. The data were taken from a study of prognosis after radiotherapy for stage I lung cancer. Whole-study results and caveats: Shannon entropy (measured after stereotactic body radiation therapy) was lower in patients who went on to develop distant metastases. The number of unique TCR clones went down after stereotactic body radiation therapy, with a median of about 10,000 versus 6,900. Between patients with and without metastases, TRBV and TRBJ gene usage reportedly differed.

By two-round multiplex PCR, the TCR beta CDR3 was amplified from genomic DNA. TRBV and TRBJ genes each had their own specific primers in first-round PCR. Universal primers were used for second-round PCR. TCRdb reprocessed the multiplex PCR reads with MiXCR, giving one entry per CDR3 protein. The profile covers about 8,500 distinct CDR3 sequences, with less than 65% appearing a single time and about 19% taken by the ten largest. The sequence was collected from a donor over 45 with non-small cell lung cancer. Sequenced material: PBMCs, taken before or after stereotactic body radiation therapy (not recorded which).

Here the CDR3 reads CASSGTRGARTDTQYF. In DNA form, the CDR3 reads TGTGCCAGCAGTGGGACGCGGGGGGCACGCACAGATACGCAGTATTTT. The genes are TRBV2 and TRBJ2-3, with 8 bases fitting TRBD2. The junction had 7 bases not matched to a gene; V was cut back by 4 bases and J by 1 base. The germline gives CDR1 SNHLY, CDR2 FYNNEI. The CDR3 runs 16 residues.